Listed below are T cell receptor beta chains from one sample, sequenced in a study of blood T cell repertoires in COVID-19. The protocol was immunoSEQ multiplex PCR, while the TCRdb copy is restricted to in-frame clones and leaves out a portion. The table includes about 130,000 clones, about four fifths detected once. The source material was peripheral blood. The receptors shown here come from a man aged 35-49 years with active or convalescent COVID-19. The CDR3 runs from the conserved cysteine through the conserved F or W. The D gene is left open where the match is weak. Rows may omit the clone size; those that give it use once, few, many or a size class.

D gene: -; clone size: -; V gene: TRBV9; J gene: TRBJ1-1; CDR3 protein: CASSTGVNTEAFF; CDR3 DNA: TGTGCCAGCTCTACTGGAGTGAACACTGAAGCTTTCTTT
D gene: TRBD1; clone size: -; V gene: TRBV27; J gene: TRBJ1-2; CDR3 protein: CASSLDRAGYGYTF; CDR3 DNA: TGTGCCAGCAGCTTGGACAGGGCGGGCTATGGCTACACCTTC
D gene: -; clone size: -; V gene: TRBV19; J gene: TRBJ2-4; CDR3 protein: CASSIPGQPVAKNIQYF; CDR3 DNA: TGTGCCAGTAGTATCCCCGGACAGCCCGTAGCCAAAAACATTCAGTACTTC
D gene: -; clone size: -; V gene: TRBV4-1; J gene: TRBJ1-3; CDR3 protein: CASSQGSLGQITGNTIYF; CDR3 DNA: TGCGCCAGCAGCCAAGGGAGCCTCGGACAGATAACTGGAAACACCATATATTTT
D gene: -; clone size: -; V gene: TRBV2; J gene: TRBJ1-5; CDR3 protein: CASSDSRQVYSNQPQHF; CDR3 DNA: TGTGCCAGCAGTGATAGTAGACAGGTCTATAGCAATCAGCCCCAGCATTTT
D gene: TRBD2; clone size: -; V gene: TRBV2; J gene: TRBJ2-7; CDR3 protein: CASSFFAGAYEQYF; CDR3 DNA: TGTGCCAGCAGCTTCTTTGCGGGGGCCTACGAGCAGTACTTC
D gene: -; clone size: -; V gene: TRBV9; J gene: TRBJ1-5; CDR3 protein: CASSVGRGGGQPQHF; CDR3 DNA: TGTGCCAGCAGCGTAGGGAGGGGGGGCGGCCAGCCCCAGCATTTT
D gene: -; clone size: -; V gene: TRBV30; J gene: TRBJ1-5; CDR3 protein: CAWALTGNQPQHF; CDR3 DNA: TGTGCCTGGGCTCTCACTGGCAATCAGCCCCAGCATTTT
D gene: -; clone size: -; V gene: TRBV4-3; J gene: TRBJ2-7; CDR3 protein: CASSLRGAPREQYF; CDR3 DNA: TGCGCCAGCAGCCTCCGCGGGGCACCTCGTGAGCAGTACTTC
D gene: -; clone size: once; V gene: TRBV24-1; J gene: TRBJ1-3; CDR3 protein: CATSTGRNSSGNTIYF; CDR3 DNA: TGTGCCACCTCGACAGGACGGAACTCCTCTGGAAACACCATATATTTT
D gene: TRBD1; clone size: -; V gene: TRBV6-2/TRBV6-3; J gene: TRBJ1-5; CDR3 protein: CASSSGTGRNQPQHF; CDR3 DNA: TGTGCCAGCAGTTCCGGGACAGGGAGAAATCAGCCCCAGCATTTT